These 29 T cell receptor beta chains were sequenced from one sample in a study of T-cell memory formation after mild COVID-19. TCRdb reanalysed the 5' RACE reads using MiXCR and keeps one entry per CDR3 protein. Of a few hundred thousand distinct CDR3 sequences detected, 20% to 25% appear once; the ten largest clones hold roughly 9.1%. The sample taken for sequencing was PBMCs or a T cell subset sorted from them (not recorded which). Source of these receptors: an adult woman who had mild COVID-19 (a few samples of this study predate the infection). Cell type and time point are not known.

In its sample, this clonotype was seen a few times. The chain has TRBV21-1 and TRBJ2-1; no check of the table's D call, TRBD2, against the DNA was made. TRBV21-1 is described as a pseudogene. CDR3 length: 17 residues. CDR3 nucleotides: TGTGCCAGCAGCATCCCACCGTTCCCGCGGTCCTACAATGAGCAGTTCTTC. The encoded protein is CASSIPPFPRSYNEQFF.

This clonotype was observed a few times. The chain links TRBV7-9 to TRBJ2-1; tentatively, D is TRBD1 (6 bases). Germline V CDR1 and CDR2: SEHNR, FQNEAQ (reference sequence). The CDR3 is 16 amino acids. Trimming cost V 4 bases and J 2 bases, with 15 bases left between them. The CDR3 loop is CASSSRQGSPYNEQFF. DNA of the CDR3: TGTGCCAGCAGCTCCCGTCAGGGGAGCCCCTACAATGAGCAGTTCTTC.

The genes are TRBV7-9 and TRBJ2-7, with D possibly being TRBD1 (6 bases). Germline CDR1 and CDR2: SEHNR and FQNEAQ (reference sequence). Trimming shortened V by 5 bases and J by 3 bases, and 17 bases separated the two germline ends. This CDR3 comprises 15 residues. The CDR3 sequence is CASSPYGQKFYEQYF. DNA for the CDR3: TGTGCCAGCAGCCCATACGGACAGAAATTCTACGAGCAGTACTTC.

This clonotype occurred a few times. This rearrangement joins TRBV6-2 or TRBV6-3 to TRBJ2-1, with D unclear. Germline values: CDR1 MNHEY, CDR2 SVGEGT. This CDR3 spans 13 amino acids. V was clipped by 6 bases and J by 6 bases, with 12 bases between them. In nucleotides, the CDR3 is TGTGCCAGCAGCCGTCGGGCAGGCAATGAGCAGTTCTTC. This translates into CASSRRAGNEQFF.

The V and J genes are TRBV6-2 or TRBV6-3 and TRBJ2-1; 7 bases are shared with TRBD1. This CDR3 has 13 residues. CDR1 is MNHEY, CDR2 SVGEGT, per germline. The ends lost 6 bases at V and 9 bases at J; junction bases unmatched: 8. The CDR3 loop reads CASRRRDRSEQFF. The CDR3 coding sequence is TGTGCCAGCAGACGCCGGGACAGAAGTGAGCAGTTCTTC.

This clonotype was recorded at least ten times. The rearrangement joins TRBV7-6 to TRBJ1-3, with D uncertain. The CDR3 spans 15 residues. CDR1 and CDR2 from the germline V gene are SGHVS and FNYEAQ. V was pared by 1 base and J by 0 bases, with 7 bases between. The CDR3 DNA is TGTGCCAGCAGCTTAGACCCGAGCTCTGGAAACACCATATATTTT. Translating it yields CASSLDPSSGNTIYF.

This clonotype was observed a handful of times. This sequence joins TRBV5-1 and TRBJ2-3; maybe TRBD2 (6 bases). Per the germline V gene, CDR1 is SGHRS and CDR2 is YFSETQ. Deletions cut 0 bases from V and 0 bases from J, with 14 bases between. CDR3 size: 17 residues. CDR3 DNA sequence: TGCGCCAGCAGCTTGGTCAGCTGGGGGAGGAGCACAGATACGCAGTATTTT. Translation gives CASSLVSWGRSTDTQYF. Complete variable domain (other parts from reference TRBV5-1 and TRBJ2-3): KAGVTQTPRYLIKTRGQQVTLSCSPISGHRSVSWYQQTPGQGLQFLFEYFSETQRNKGNFPGRFSGRQFSNSRSEMNVSTLELGDSALYLCASSLVSWGRSTDTQYFGPGTRLTVL.

This clonotype appeared a few times. The chain employs TRBV7-6 and TRBJ1-1, with 7 bases identical to TRBD1. Per the germline V gene, CDR1 is SGHVS and CDR2 is FNYEAQ. V lost 5 bases and J lost 4; bases outside the gene matches: 10. The CDR3 has 15 residues. CDR3: CASSIPETGFTEAFF. CDR3 DNA sequence: TGTGCCAGCAGCATACCTGAGACAGGGTTCACTGAAGCTTTCTTT.

This clonotype was seen only a few times. The chain joins TRBV12-3 or TRBV12-4 to TRBJ2-7; no reliable D call. Between the trimmed V and J ends, which lost 5 bases and 7 bases, there was a span of 15 bases. This CDR3 has 13 amino acids. The CDR3 sequence is CASSGWVSLEQYF. The CDR3 nucleotides read TGTGCCAGCAGTGGCTGGGTCAGCTTAGAGCAGTACTTC.

This clonotype was found a few times. The chain links TRBV19 to TRBJ2-6; D is uncertain. Germline V gene lookup returns CDR1 LNHDA and CDR2 SQIVND (reference sequence). The V end was cut by 7 bases, the J end by 0 bases, with 16 bases between. This CDR3 is 17 amino acids long. The CDR3: CASTLKGWGSGANVLTF. The CDR3 nucleotides are TGTGCCAGTACCCTGAAGGGATGGGGCTCTGGGGCCAACGTCCTGACTTTC. The whole variable domain, remainder taken from reference TRBV19 and TRBJ2-6, is DGGITQSPKYLFRKEGQNVTLSCEQNLNHDAMYWYRQDPGQGLRLIYYSQIVNDFQKGDIAEGYSVSREKKESFPLTVTSAQKNPTAFYLCASTLKGWGSGANVLTFGAGSRLTVL.

The chain couples TRBV6-2 or TRBV6-3 to TRBJ1-4, with D possibly TRBD1 on 6 matching bases. The CDR3 has 15 amino acids. The V gene's germline CDR1 is MNHEY and CDR2 SVGEGT. V was shortened by 5 bases and J by 7 bases, with 17 bases between the two germline ends. The CDR3 protein is CASSATGTIREKLFF. The CDR3 nucleotides are TGTGCCAGCAGTGCGACCGGGACAATTCGTGAAAAACTGTTTTTT.

The chain recombines TRBV6-5 with TRBJ2-2; D uncertain. V was cut by 2 bases and J by 1 base, with 14 bases left in between. Germline V gene sequence: CDR1 MNHEY, CDR2 SVGAGI. The CDR3 loop spans 17 amino acids. CDR3 coding DNA: TGTGCCAGCAGTTACGGGCCATGCAGGCTGAACACCGGGGAGCTGTTTTTT. Its translation is CASSYGPCRLNTGELFF.

Notes on this clonotype: The junction departs from germline at one end; a sequencing error may be responsible. The chain links TRBV7-6 to TRBJ2-7; TRBD1 agrees at 8 bases. The CDR3 runs 12 residues. In germline, CDR1 is SGHVS, CDR2 FNYEAQ. The CDR3 region has the DNA TGTGCCAGCAGCCTGACAGGGGCCGAGAAGTACTTC. Translation: CASSLTGAEKYF. The whole variable domain, remainder taken from reference TRBV7-6 and TRBJ2-7, is GAGVSQSPRYKVTKRGQDVALRCDPISGHVSLYWYRQALGQGPEFLTYFNYEAQQDKSGLPNDRFSAERPEGSISTLTIQRTEQRDSAMYRCASSLTGAEKYFGPGTRLTVT.

This clonotype was seen more than once but under ten times. The chain recombines TRBV6-5 with TRBJ2-1, with TRBD2 matching over 9 bases. V trimming: 6 bases; J trimming: 0 bases; junction bases outside the gene matches: 15. The CDR3 extends over 19 amino acids. Germline assignment: CDR1 MNHEY and CDR2 SVGAGI. The CDR3, as DNA: TGTGCCAGCAGCCCCTCGCCCCCGCCTAGCGGGATCTCCTACAATGAGCAGTTCTTC. Its translation: CASSPSPPPSGISYNEQFF.

The J gene is TRBJ2-7, the V gene TRBV7-9; TRBD2 is a possible D gene (7 bases). The V end lost 10 bases, the J end lost 0 bases, and 13 bases lay between the germline ends. The V gene's germline CDR1 is SEHNR and CDR2 FQNEAQ (reference sequence). CDR3 size: 13 residues. The CDR3 DNA follows: TGTGCCACCCAGGGGACTAACTCCTACGAGCAGTACTTC. It codes for CATQGTNSYEQYF.

The chain employs TRBV7-6 and TRBJ2-7; TRBD2 is a possible D gene (6 bases). Germline CDR1 and CDR2: SGHVS and FNYEAQ. Trimming removed 3 bases at V and 0 bases at J, with 15 bases between. The length of the CDR3 is 16 residues. This CDR3 reads CASSFSLGRDSYEQYF. Here the CDR3 DNA reads TGTGCCAGCAGCTTTAGCCTCGGGCGGGACTCCTACGAGCAGTACTTC.

The table lists this clonotype with a few counts. The chain couples TRBV6-2 or TRBV6-3 to TRBJ2-7; the match to TRBD2 covers 11 bases. The CDR3 loop spans 14 amino acids. Losses at the gene ends were 5 bases for V and 3 bases for J; bases not matched to a gene: 3. Germline V CDR1 and CDR2: MNHEY, SVGEGT. The CDR3 spells CASSRTSGFYEQYF. For the CDR3, the DNA is TGTGCCAGCAGTCGGACTAGCGGGTTCTACGAGCAGTACTTC.

The chain recombines TRBV6-2 or TRBV6-3 with TRBJ2-7, with D perhaps TRBD2 (6 bases). Per the germline V gene, CDR1 is MNHEY and CDR2 is SVGEGT. V was shortened by 6 bases and J by 0 bases, with 12 bases between the two germline ends. The CDR3 has 14 amino acids. In nucleotides, the CDR3 is TGTGCCAGCAGCAAAGGCGGGGTCTCCTACGAGCAGTACTTC. Protein: CASSKGGVSYEQYF.

The CDR3 sequence: CASSPGALGGYTF. CDR3 nucleotide sequence: TGTGCCAGCAGCCCGGGGGCGTTGGGTGGCTACACCTTC. The V call is TRBV13, the J call TRBJ1-2; a weak D match, TRBD1 (6 bases). Trimming removed 5 bases from V and 7 bases from J, with 14 bases in between. The CDR3 extends over 13 amino acids. Per the germline V gene, CDR1 is PRHDT and CDR2 is FYEKMQ (reference sequence).

The chain links TRBV14 to TRBJ2-1; perhaps TRBD1 as D (6 bases). Germline V gene lookup returns CDR1 SGHDN and CDR2 FVKESK. Trimming shortened V by 0 bases and J by 0 bases, and 15 bases separated the two germline ends. The CDR3 has 18 amino acids. The CDR3 loop reads CASSQERLGRGSYNEQFF. DNA of the CDR3: TGTGCCAGCAGCCAAGAGCGGTTGGGCAGGGGCTCCTACAATGAGCAGTTCTTC.

The chain is built from TRBV2 and TRBJ2-5, with a weak D call TRBD2 (7 bases). CDR1 is SNHLY, CDR2 FYNNEI, per germline. Trimming stripped 4 bases from V and 4 bases from J, with 13 bases between. CDR3 size: 14 residues. CDR3 nucleotides: TGTGCCAGCAGTGGGCCGGGGGGCGGAGAGACCCAGTACTTC. This encodes CASSGPGGGETQYF.

The chain couples TRBV7-8 to TRBJ1-1; D may be TRBD1 (6 bases). CDR1 and CDR2 from the germline V gene are SGHVS and FQNEAQ. V gave up 1 base and J gave up 10 bases, with 13 bases separating them. This CDR3 is built from 13 residues. Written as DNA, the CDR3 is TGTGCCAGCAGCTTAGGCAGGGGAGTTGGAGCTTTCTTT. Amino acids: CASSLGRGVGAFF.

This clonotype appeared a few times. This sequence joins TRBV12-3 or TRBV12-4 and TRBJ2-5; 7 positions agree with TRBD1. With V trimmed by 6 bases and J by 5 bases, 15 bases remained unmatched. The CDR3 is 16 amino acids. The CDR3 region has the DNA TGTGCCAGCAGCCCCGCGAAGGGGGCTTATCGGGAGACCCAGTACTTC. Translating it yields CASSPAKGAYRETQYF.

In its sample, this clonotype was seen a few times. The rearrangement links TRBV24-1 to TRBJ2-3; D is possibly TRBD1 or TRBD2 (6 bases each). Germline V CDR1 and CDR2: KGHDR, SFDVKD. V was pared by 4 bases and J by 2 bases, with 12 bases between. The CDR3 runs to 15 residues. In DNA, the CDR3 is TGTGCCACCAGTGACCGGAGGGGGTTCACAGATACGCAGTATTTT. Amino acids: CATSDRRGFTDTQYF.

V is TRBV11-2 and J is TRBJ2-1; D remains ambiguous. Germline V gives CDR1 SGHAT, CDR2 FQNNGV. V gave up 4 bases and J gave up 9 bases, with 7 bases separating them. This CDR3 comprises 11 residues. The chain's CDR3 is CASSSSFEQFF. CDR3 nucleotides: TGTGCCAGCAGCTCCAGCTTTGAGCAGTTCTTC.

The J gene is TRBJ2-1, the V gene TRBV5-6, with D perhaps given as TRBD1 or TRBD2 (5 bases each). Per germline, CDR1 SGHDT and CDR2 YYEEEE. The CDR3 has 13 amino acids. V lost 0 bases and J 10 bases, leaving 11 bases between the germline ends. The CDR3 loop is CASSLGPGPEQFF. In DNA form, the CDR3 reads TGTGCCAGCAGCTTGGGGCCGGGACCAGAGCAGTTCTTC.

This clonotype showed up just a few times. The genes are TRBV15 and TRBJ1-1; D is unclear. This CDR3 is built from 15 residues. The germline V gene has CDR1 LNHNV and CDR2 YYDKDF (reference sequence). The V gene lost 11 bases and the J gene lost 0 bases, with 19 bases spanning the gap. The CDR3 spells CAANEGRTMNTEAFF. CDR3 bases: TGTGCCGCGAACGAGGGCAGAACCATGAACACTGAAGCTTTCTTT.

The V call is TRBV5-4, the J call TRBJ2-5, with 9 bases aligning to TRBD2. Looked up from germline, CDR1 is SGHNT and CDR2 is YYREEE (reference sequence). The V and J ends lost 0 bases and 1 base, in that order; junction bases with no gene match: 10. This CDR3 has 18 amino acids. Here the CDR3 reads CASSLVSGSRVGQETQYF. The CDR3 DNA is TGTGCCAGCAGCTTGGTTAGCGGGAGCAGGGTTGGCCAAGAGACCCAGTACTTC.

This clonotype was counted many times. This sequence joins TRBV12-3 or TRBV12-4 and TRBJ2-5; D may be TRBD2 (6 bases). Between the trimmed V and J ends, which lost 5 bases and 3 bases, there was a span of 10 bases. The CDR3 runs to 13 residues. The CDR3 DNA reads as TGTGCCAGCAGTCTGTCGGGGGAAGAGACCCAGTACTTC. Its protein is CASSLSGEETQYF.